The 18 T cell receptor beta chains in this list originate from one sample, sequenced in a study of vaccination and CD4 T cells after COVID-19. Their antigen targets remain unknown. Researchers used the Oncomine TCR Beta short-read assay to sequence DNA from cultured CD4+ T cells. TCRdb re-analysed the PCR reads in MiXCR, keeping a single row per CDR3 protein. The data show about 12,000 distinct CDR3 sequences, with around 60% seen just once and 9.5% to 15% held by the top ten. As for treatment: approximately 10-day PBMC culture with coronavirus spike peptide pools or control peptides (ViraFEST assay). The specimen was CD4+ T cells from blood, cultured in vitro. The receptors stem from a human donor who had recovered from COVID-19.

This clonotype has just a few counts. The chain's CDR3 is CASGGQGSNQPQHF. CDR3 DNA sequence: TGTGCCAGTGGGGGACAGGGGAGCAATCAGCCCCAGCATTTT. The chain uses TRBV2 and TRBJ1-5; 10 nucleotides agree with TRBD1. V was pared by 9 bases and J by 1 base, with 3 bases of the junction left unmatched. The germline gives CDR1 SNHLY, CDR2 FYNNEI. The CDR3 is 14 amino acids.

The V and J genes are TRBV19 and TRBJ2-7; 9 bases match TRBD1. The V and J ends lost 7 bases and 3 bases, in that order; junction bases with no gene match: 4. CDR1 is LNHDA, CDR2 SQIVND, per germline (reference sequence). This CDR3 has 13 amino acids. The CDR3 is CASKGTGFYEQYF. The CDR3 DNA reads as TGTGCCAGTAAGGGGACAGGGTTCTACGAGCAGTACTTC.

This clonotype was counted only a few times. This sequence joins TRBV7-2 and TRBJ2-7, with 9 bases fitting TRBD1. This CDR3 spans 15 amino acids. Germline trimming cut 3 bases from V and 7 bases from J; bases unmatched to any gene: 10. The germline V gene has CDR1 SGHTA and CDR2 FQGNSA. The CDR3 spells CASSFKTGGAGEQYF. CDR3 nucleotide sequence: TGTGCCAGCAGCTTCAAGACAGGGGGTGCGGGAGAGCAGTACTTC.

This chain connects TRBV20-1 to TRBJ1-2, with TRBD1 as a possible D gene (5 bases). Germline V gene data show CDR1 as DFQATT and CDR2 as SNEGSKA (reference sequence). This CDR3 is built from 14 residues. Trimming left V 6 bases short and J 4 bases short, with 18 bases between. In nucleotides, the CDR3 is TGCAGTGCCAACAAAGACCGGGGCCGCTATGGCTACACCTTC. As protein: CSANKDRGRYGYTF.

V and J are TRBV5-4 and TRBJ2-5, with D unclear. CDR1 and CDR2 (germline): SGHNT, YYREEE (reference sequence). There are 16 residues in the CDR3. Trimming took off 4 bases at V and 1 base at J, with 17 bases between the two ends. CDR3 loop: CASSPDWSLTQETQYF. CDR3 nucleotides: TGTGCCAGCAGCCCCGATTGGTCCCTTACCCAAGAGACCCAGTACTTC.

The chain couples TRBV12-3 or TRBV12-4 to TRBJ2-5; perhaps TRBD1 as D (6 bases). Trimming took off 5 bases at V and 5 bases at J, with 15 bases between the two ends. This CDR3 region has 14 residues. In DNA form, the CDR3 reads TGTGCCAGCAGTCACTTCGACAGGCGGGAGACCCAGTACTTC. Translated: CASSHFDRRETQYF.

The chain couples TRBV30 to TRBJ1-5; no firm D call. Germline V gene sequence: CDR1 GTSNPN, CDR2 SVGIG (reference sequence). The CDR3 is 13 amino acids. V lost 5 bases to trimming and J lost 1 base, with 9 bases between them. The CDR3 nucleotides are TGTGCCTGGGCACACCGGAGCAATCAGCCCCAGCATTTT. This translates into CAWAHRSNQPQHF.

This clonotype was counted a few times. CDR3 DNA sequence: TGCAGTGCTAGAGAGGTCTCGGGAGGCTACACCTTC. It translates to CSAREVSGGYTF. The chain is built from TRBV20-1 and TRBJ1-2; D unresolved. The germline V gene has CDR1 DFQATT and CDR2 SNEGSKA (reference sequence). This CDR3 has 12 amino acids. V lost 0 bases, J lost 8 bases, and 10 bases lay in between.

The chain combines TRBV27 with TRBJ1-1; D is uncertain. With 5 bases removed from V and 4 bases from J, the gap between germline ends came to 14 bases. CDR3 length equals 14 residues. Germline V gene sequence: CDR1 MNHEY, CDR2 SMNVEV (reference sequence). CDR3 protein: CASSANLRRTEAFF. The DNA for the CDR3 is TGTGCCAGCAGTGCCAATTTAAGGCGCACTGAAGCTTTCTTT.

J is TRBJ2-7 and V is TRBV7-3; possible D gene TRBD1, 5 bases. Trimming stripped 2 bases from V and 3 bases from J, with 8 bases between. This CDR3 region has 13 residues. In germline, CDR1 is SGHTA, CDR2 FQGTGA. The CDR3: CASSLFRDYEQYF. The CDR3, as DNA: TGTGCCAGCAGCTTATTCAGGGACTACGAGCAGTACTTC.

The chain is built from TRBV7-2 and TRBJ2-2; D ambiguous. Deletions cut 3 bases from V and 5 bases from J, with 7 bases between. The CDR3 length is 13 residues. Germline lookup yields CDR1 SGHTA and CDR2 FQGNSA. The CDR3 is CASSFQVTGELFF. The CDR3 coding sequence is TGTGCCAGCAGCTTTCAGGTGACCGGGGAGCTGTTTTTT.

This clonotype has just a few counts. The V gene is TRBV5-8, the J gene TRBJ2-2; 10 nucleotides line up with TRBD1. Trimming took 6 bases from V and 4 from J; bases not matched to a gene: 12. There are 17 residues in the CDR3. CDR1 is SGHTS and CDR2 is YDEGEE in the germline V gene. CDR3 residues: CASNDRDRGQVTGELFF. The CDR3, as DNA: TGTGCCAGCAACGACCGGGACAGGGGCCAGGTCACCGGGGAGCTGTTTTTT.

As for this clonotype: A junction end diverges from the germline sequence, so it may reflect a read error. The CDR3 loop reads CSARAGGGYEQYF. The CDR3 DNA reads as TGCAGTGCCAGAGCGGGAGGTGGGTACGAGCAGTACTTC. V is TRBV20-1 and J is TRBJ2-7; 9 bases map to TRBD2. CDR3 length equals 13 residues. Germline loops: CDR1 DFQATT, CDR2 SNEGSKA (reference sequence).

The chain joins TRBV7-9 to TRBJ2-7; D gene ambiguous. The germline gives CDR1 SEHNR, CDR2 FQNEAQ (reference sequence). Trimming stripped 5 bases from V and 3 bases from J, with 11 bases between. CDR3 length: 13 residues. The CDR3 reads CASSHGQNYEQYF. The CDR3 DNA sequence: TGTGCCAGCAGCCATGGGCAAAACTACGAGCAGTACTTC.

This clonotype was detected once. This sequence joins TRBV29-1 and TRBJ1-1; 11 bases match TRBD1. The V and J ends lost 6 bases and 11 bases, in that order; junction bases with no gene match: 8. The germline V gene has CDR1 SQVTM and CDR2 ANQGSEA. The length of the CDR3 is 12 residues. In DNA form, the CDR3 reads TGCAGCGTGACCGGGACAGGGGGTCCGGCTTTCTTT. It is translated as CSVTGTGGPAFF.

In this sample, this clonotype turned up once. The gene calls are TRBV15 and TRBJ2-3; D might be TRBD2 (6 bases). CDR1 and CDR2 from the germline V gene are LNHNV and YYDKDF (reference sequence). The CDR3 length is 15 residues. Between the trimmed V and J ends, which lost 3 bases and 4 bases, there was a span of 14 bases. Written as DNA, the CDR3 is TGTGCCACCAGCAGCCAGGGCGGAGGGGCAGATACGCAGTATTTT. Its protein is CATSSQGGGADTQYF.

The J gene is TRBJ2-3, the V gene TRBV12-3 or TRBV12-4, with 7 bases fitting TRBD2. The CDR3 runs to 15 residues. The V gene end was trimmed by 5 bases and the J gene end by 4 bases; junction bases not matched to a gene: 9. Written as DNA, the CDR3 is TGTGCCAGCAGTCCTTTGGGGGGAGGGGCAGATACGCAGTATTTT. Protein: CASSPLGGGADTQYF.

Here the CDR3 DNA reads TGCAGTGCAGAAATCAGGGGAGAGTTCTACGAGCAGTACTTC. As protein: CSAEIRGEFYEQYF. The chain links TRBV20-1 to TRBJ2-7, with D possibly being TRBD1 (6 bases). The V and J ends lost 6 bases and 3 bases respectively, with 18 bases between them. The CDR3 extends over 14 amino acids. Germline-derived CDR1 and CDR2 are DFQATT and SNEGSKA (reference sequence).